This T cell receptor beta chain was captured by sequencing in a study of blood T cell repertoires in COVID-19. Study-wide context: Sources were T cells, B-cell-depleted T cells, or PBMCs; the material itself was cDNA or gDNA.

The data were produced by immunoSEQ multiplex PCR, yet TCRdb's version contains in-frame clones alone and is incomplete. The sample has 130,000 to 150,000 clones; 65% to 90% are singletons. Sample: peripheral blood. The TCR originated in a human donor in a cohort sampled during active COVID-19.

CDR3 region: CASRFAGDIDSYEQYF. The CDR3 DNA reads TGTGCCAGCAGGTTCGCGGGGGACATTGACTCCTACGAGCAGTACTTC. V gene TRBV28 combines with J gene TRBJ2-7; D is possibly TRBD2 (7 bases). V was trimmed by 6 bases and J by 0 bases, leaving 18 bases between them. The germline V gene encodes CDR1 MDHEN and CDR2 SYDVKM. This CDR3 spans 16 amino acids.